These T cell receptor beta chains were read from a single sample in a study of cytomegalovirus exposure and HLA in healthy donors. The data were produced by immunoSEQ multiplex PCR, yet TCRdb's version contains in-frame clones alone and is incomplete. Its table lists roughly 36,000 clones. The specimen sequenced was PBMCs. The receptors originated from a woman between 25 and 40 years old in good health and CMV-seropositive. Both conserved end residues are part of each CDR3. The order of the fields is V gene, clone size, D gene, J gene, CDR3 DNA, CDR3 protein. D genes are given only for firm matches. The listing skips clone size in some rows; elsewhere it reads once, few, many or a size class.

v_call: TRBV19; clone_size: NA; d_call: TRBD1; j_call: TRBJ1-5; cdr3_nt: TGTGCCAGTAGTCTCAGGGACAGCGGACAGCCCCAGCATTTT; cdr3_aa: CASSLRDSGQPQHF
v_call: TRBV4-2; clone_size: NA; d_call: TRBD1; j_call: TRBJ2-5; cdr3_nt: TGTGCCAGCAGCCAAGGAGGGACAGGGGCTGGGGAGACCCAGTACTTC; cdr3_aa: CASSQGGTGAGETQYF
v_call: TRBV25-1; clone_size: NA; d_call: TRBD1; j_call: TRBJ1-6; cdr3_nt: TGTGCCAGCCGTGATTACAGGAGGGACAGTAAGGATTCACCCCTCCACTTT; cdr3_aa: CASRDYRRDSKDSPLHF
v_call: TRBV5-8; clone_size: NA; d_call: NA; j_call: TRBJ1-6; cdr3_nt: TGTGCCAGCAGCTTGGGGCAGATGGCCAATTCACCCCTCCACTTT; cdr3_aa: CASSLGQMANSPLHF
v_call: TRBV6-1; clone_size: NA; d_call: NA; j_call: TRBJ2-7; cdr3_nt: TGTGCCAGCAGTGAAGCGTCGGACAACCTCGGCGAGCAGTACTTC; cdr3_aa: CASSEASDNLGEQYF
v_call: TRBV25-1; clone_size: NA; d_call: TRBD1; j_call: TRBJ2-7; cdr3_nt: TGTGCCAGCAGTGCCGCCCCGACAGGGGAAACCTACGAGCAGTACTTC; cdr3_aa: CASSAAPTGETYEQYF
v_call: TRBV5-4; clone_size: NA; d_call: NA; j_call: TRBJ1-5; cdr3_nt: TGTGCCAGCAGCTTAACCCCAGGGGTAAGCAATCAGCCCCAGCATTTT; cdr3_aa: CASSLTPGVSNQPQHF
v_call: TRBV6-6; clone_size: NA; d_call: NA; j_call: TRBJ2-1; cdr3_nt: TGTGCCAGCACCCTGTCGCCCGCGAGCTCCTACAATGAGCAGTTCTTC; cdr3_aa: CASTLSPASSYNEQFF
v_call: TRBV10-1; clone_size: NA; d_call: NA; j_call: TRBJ2-5; cdr3_nt: TGCGCCAGCACTCCTGGACACCTCCTTGGGGAGACCCAGTACTTC; cdr3_aa: CASTPGHLLGETQYF
v_call: TRBV5-1; clone_size: NA; d_call: TRBD1; j_call: TRBJ1-1; cdr3_nt: TGCGCCAGCAGCCCACAGGGGAATGCAAACACTGAAGCTTTCTTT; cdr3_aa: CASSPQGNANTEAFF
v_call: TRBV7-2; clone_size: NA; d_call: TRBD1; j_call: TRBJ1-6; cdr3_nt: TGTGCCAGCAGCTTAACGGGGACAGGGGGAAGTTCACCCCTCCACTTT; cdr3_aa: CASSLTGTGGSSPLHF
v_call: TRBV28; clone_size: NA; d_call: TRBD1; j_call: TRBJ2-7; cdr3_nt: TGTGCCAGCAGTTCGGGACAGGCATCCTACGAGCAGTACTTC; cdr3_aa: CASSSGQASYEQYF
v_call: TRBV7-9; clone_size: NA; d_call: TRBD1; j_call: TRBJ1-5; cdr3_nt: TGTGCCAGCAGCTCTGACAGGGGTTTAAATCAGCCCCAGCATTTT; cdr3_aa: CASSSDRGLNQPQHF
v_call: TRBV2; clone_size: NA; d_call: NA; j_call: TRBJ2-7; cdr3_nt: TGTGCCAGCACAAGGACTACTGCCTACGAGCAGTACTTC; cdr3_aa: CASTRTTAYEQYF
v_call: TRBV7-6; clone_size: NA; d_call: NA; j_call: TRBJ1-6; cdr3_nt: TGTGCCAGCAGCTCAGGACAGCCTAATTCACCCCTCCACTTT; cdr3_aa: CASSSGQPNSPLHF
v_call: TRBV5-4; clone_size: NA; d_call: TRBD1; j_call: TRBJ1-1; cdr3_nt: TGTGCCAGCAGCCAGGGACAGACGAACACTGAAGCTTTCTTT; cdr3_aa: CASSQGQTNTEAFF
v_call: TRBV7-8; clone_size: NA; d_call: NA; j_call: TRBJ1-5; cdr3_nt: TGTGCCAGCAGCCCCGACAGGAATCAGCCCCAGCATTTT; cdr3_aa: CASSPDRNQPQHF
v_call: TRBV19; clone_size: NA; d_call: NA; j_call: TRBJ1-1; cdr3_nt: TGTGCCAGTAGTAACAGGGCGAACACTGAAGCTTTCTTT; cdr3_aa: CASSNRANTEAFF
v_call: TRBV6-1; clone_size: NA; d_call: TRBD1; j_call: TRBJ1-5; cdr3_nt: TGTGCCAGCAGATTAGGACAGGGGGTCCGTCAGCCCCAGCATTTT; cdr3_aa: CASRLGQGVRQPQHF
v_call: TRBV19; clone_size: NA; d_call: NA; j_call: TRBJ2-2; cdr3_nt: TGTGCCAGTAGTATAGCCGTCCTGGGACGGGGGACTTTCACCGGGGAGCTGTTTTTT; cdr3_aa: CASSIAVLGRGTFTGELFF
v_call: TRBV2; clone_size: NA; d_call: TRBD1; j_call: TRBJ2-2; cdr3_nt: TGTGCCAGCAGCACCAGGGGGCGAGCCGGGGAGCTGTTTTTT; cdr3_aa: CASSTRGRAGELFF
v_call: TRBV5-4; clone_size: NA; d_call: NA; j_call: TRBJ1-1; cdr3_nt: TGTGCCAGCAGCTTGGCCAGGGATCTTGGGACTGAAGCTTTCTTT; cdr3_aa: CASSLARDLGTEAFF
v_call: TRBV5-1; clone_size: NA; d_call: NA; j_call: TRBJ2-5; cdr3_nt: TGCGCCAGCAGCTTGGCTCCACAGGGTTTTGGGGAGACCCAGTACTTC; cdr3_aa: CASSLAPQGFGETQYF
v_call: TRBV7-2; clone_size: NA; d_call: TRBD1; j_call: TRBJ2-7; cdr3_nt: TGTGCCAGCAGCTCAATTGAAGCGACAGGGGGCCTCGAGCAGTACTTC; cdr3_aa: CASSSIEATGGLEQYF
v_call: TRBV6-1; clone_size: NA; d_call: TRBD1; j_call: TRBJ1-5; cdr3_nt: TGTGCCAGCAGTGAAGCCTACGGACAGGGGGTTCAGCCCCAGCATTTT; cdr3_aa: CASSEAYGQGVQPQHF
v_call: TRBV5-1; clone_size: NA; d_call: TRBD2; j_call: TRBJ2-5; cdr3_nt: TGCGCCAGCAGCTTAGCGGGGGGGCCAGAGACCCAGTACTTC; cdr3_aa: CASSLAGGPETQYF
v_call: TRBV5-5; clone_size: NA; d_call: NA; j_call: TRBJ1-5; cdr3_nt: TGTGCCAGCAGCCCTACCGGGACAACAAATCAGCCCCAGCATTTT; cdr3_aa: CASSPTGTTNQPQHF
v_call: TRBV5-1; clone_size: NA; d_call: NA; j_call: TRBJ2-1; cdr3_nt: TGCGCCAGCAGCTGGGATCCGACAGGCTACAATGAGCAGTTCTTC; cdr3_aa: CASSWDPTGYNEQFF
v_call: TRBV6-5; clone_size: NA; d_call: NA; j_call: TRBJ2-1; cdr3_nt: TGTGCCAGCAGTTTCGGGCAAAGGGGTAGTGAGCAGTTCTTC; cdr3_aa: CASSFGQRGSEQFF
v_call: TRBV19; clone_size: NA; d_call: TRBD2; j_call: TRBJ2-3; cdr3_nt: TGTGCCAGTAGAAGGACTAGCGGGGGGGGGAGCATAGATACGCAGTATTTT; cdr3_aa: CASRRTSGGGSIDTQYF
v_call: TRBV4-1; clone_size: NA; d_call: TRBD1; j_call: TRBJ2-2; cdr3_nt: TGCGCCAGCAGATACACAGGGGATAGGACCGGGGAGCTGTTTTTT; cdr3_aa: CASRYTGDRTGELFF
v_call: TRBV29-1; clone_size: NA; d_call: NA; j_call: TRBJ2-3; cdr3_nt: TGCAGCGTCCGGCAGGCAGATACGCAGTATTTT; cdr3_aa: CSVRQADTQYF
v_call: TRBV5-5; clone_size: NA; d_call: NA; j_call: TRBJ2-1; cdr3_nt: TGTGCCAGCAGCTTGGTGGGAGCACCCTACAATGAGCAGTTCTTC; cdr3_aa: CASSLVGAPYNEQFF
v_call: TRBV6-6; clone_size: NA; d_call: NA; j_call: TRBJ1-1; cdr3_nt: TGTGCCAGCAGTTCTGGGGGGGGTAACACTGAAGCTTTCTTT; cdr3_aa: CASSSGGGNTEAFF
v_call: TRBV7-9; clone_size: NA; d_call: TRBD2; j_call: TRBJ2-5; cdr3_nt: TGTGCCAGCAGCTTGAAGCGGGGTCTAGAGACCCAGTACTTC; cdr3_aa: CASSLKRGLETQYF
v_call: TRBV7-9; clone_size: NA; d_call: NA; j_call: TRBJ2-1; cdr3_nt: TGTGCCAGCAGCTTACGGGGGAGCTCCTACAATGAGCAGTTCTTC; cdr3_aa: CASSLRGSSYNEQFF
v_call: TRBV18; clone_size: NA; d_call: TRBD1; j_call: TRBJ1-5; cdr3_nt: TGTGCCAGCTCACGGGGACAGGGGCCCGGTTTCACTGGGCCCCAGCATTTT; cdr3_aa: CASSRGQGPGFTGPQHF
v_call: TRBV27; clone_size: NA; d_call: NA; j_call: TRBJ1-6; cdr3_nt: TGTGCCAGCAGTTTTCGATCTCGGGGGGCCTTCAATTCACCCCTCCACTTT; cdr3_aa: CASSFRSRGAFNSPLHF
v_call: TRBV4-2; clone_size: NA; d_call: TRBD1; j_call: TRBJ2-7; cdr3_nt: TGTGCCAGCAGCCCAGGACAGGGGGCCTACGAGCAGTACTTC; cdr3_aa: CASSPGQGAYEQYF
v_call: TRBV15; clone_size: NA; d_call: TRBD1; j_call: TRBJ2-2; cdr3_nt: TGTGCCACCAGCAGAGCCGACAGGGTGGGGGAGCTGTTTTTT; cdr3_aa: CATSRADRVGELFF
v_call: TRBV6-4; clone_size: NA; d_call: TRBD1; j_call: TRBJ2-7; cdr3_nt: TGTGCCAGCACTTCCAGGGGGACAGCTAAGTTAGCCTACGAGCAGTACTTC; cdr3_aa: CASTSRGTAKLAYEQYF
v_call: TRBV29-1; clone_size: NA; d_call: NA; j_call: TRBJ1-4; cdr3_nt: TGCGGAGGACGCCCGATTGAGGGAAAACTGTTTTTT; cdr3_aa: CGGRPIEGKLFF
v_call: TRBV6-1; clone_size: NA; d_call: NA; j_call: TRBJ2-1; cdr3_nt: TGTGCCAGCAGTTTAAAAGGGACACTAGACAATGAGCAGTTCTTC; cdr3_aa: CASSLKGTLDNEQFF
v_call: TRBV18; clone_size: NA; d_call: TRBD2; j_call: TRBJ2-7; cdr3_nt: TGTGCCAGCTCAAGGGGACTAGCGGGCTCCTACGAGCAGTACTTC; cdr3_aa: CASSRGLAGSYEQYF
v_call: TRBV7-2; clone_size: NA; d_call: TRBD2; j_call: TRBJ2-1; cdr3_nt: TGTGCCAGCAGCCACCGGACTAGCTGGAATGAGCAGTTCTTC; cdr3_aa: CASSHRTSWNEQFF
v_call: TRBV7-2; clone_size: NA; d_call: TRBD1; j_call: TRBJ1-2; cdr3_nt: TGTGCCAGCAGCCTCTGGCACAGGGGTGAGGGCTACACCTTC; cdr3_aa: CASSLWHRGEGYTF
v_call: TRBV4-2; clone_size: NA; d_call: TRBD2; j_call: TRBJ2-5; cdr3_nt: TGTGCCAGCAGCCAGGGCCGGGGGGGGACTAGCGGGGTTTCGCAAGAGACCCAGTACTTC; cdr3_aa: CASSQGRGGTSGVSQETQYF
v_call: TRBV10-3; clone_size: NA; d_call: NA; j_call: TRBJ1-1; cdr3_nt: TGTGCCATCAGACGGGATATGAACACTGAAGCTTTCTTT; cdr3_aa: CAIRRDMNTEAFF
v_call: TRBV18; clone_size: NA; d_call: TRBD1; j_call: TRBJ1-5; cdr3_nt: TGTGCCAGCTCAGCCACGGGACAGGGCAGCCAGCCCCAGCATTTT; cdr3_aa: CASSATGQGSQPQHF
v_call: TRBV7-9; clone_size: medium-sized; d_call: TRBD1; j_call: TRBJ1-2; cdr3_nt: TGTGCCAGCAGCTTAGACAGCCGGGACAGGGGGCCGGGTGGCTACACCTTC; cdr3_aa: CASSLDSRDRGPGGYTF
v_call: TRBV11-2; clone_size: NA; d_call: TRBD1; j_call: TRBJ2-7; cdr3_nt: TGTGCCAGCAGCCTGACACAGGGGGCCTCCTACGAGCAGTACTTC; cdr3_aa: CASSLTQGASYEQYF